Following are 4 T cell receptor beta chains from one sample sequenced in a study of blood T cell repertoires in COVID-19 (dated by TCRdb to 2019 to 2021). Library construction relied on the immunoSEQ multiplex PCR assay. The source is immuneACCESS, and TCRdb retained only in-frame sequences with V and J called. Part of the clones is not carried over; for the studies checked, unresolved V genes explain less than half of this, and the remainder is unexplained. The sample profile shows over 150,000 clones; approximately 80% of them were found once. Of the sample, 5.5% to 8% is held by the ten largest clones. Specimen: peripheral blood. Receptor source: a woman in her thirties or forties with COVID-19, enrolled during active disease.

The chain has TRBV11-3 and TRBJ2-1; 7 bases agree with TRBD1. V lost 3 bases, J lost 0 bases, and 5 bases stayed unmatched. The CDR3 runs to 16 residues. CDR1 SGHNT and CDR2 YENEEA come from the germline V gene. DNA of the CDR3: TGTGCCAGCAGCTTTATGACAGGGAGCTCCTACAATGAGCAGTTCTTC. This codes for CASSFMTGSSYNEQFF. The whole variable domain, remainder taken from reference TRBV11-3 and TRBJ2-1, is EAGVVQSPRYKIIEKKQPVAFWCNPISGHNTLYWYLQNLGQGPELLIRYENEEAVDDSQLPKDRFSAERLKGVDSTLKIQPAELGDSAVYLCASSFMTGSSYNEQFFGPGTRLTVL.

The sample holds a few counts of this clone. V and J are TRBV6-2 or TRBV6-3 and TRBJ2-7, with D maybe TRBD2 (5 bases). Deletions cut 5 bases from V and 3 bases from J, with 14 bases between. Looked up from germline, CDR1 is MNHEY and CDR2 is SVGEGT. This CDR3 spans 14 amino acids. CDR3 bases: TGTGCCAGCAGTCCCCGGGGTAGGGACTACGAGCAGTACTTC. Translating gives CASSPRGRDYEQYF.

This chain joins TRBV10-1 and TRBJ2-3; TRBD2 matches 10 bases. The V and J ends lost 0 bases and 4 bases, in that order; junction bases with no gene match: 10. The CDR3 loop spans 18 amino acids. The germline V gene encodes CDR1 WNHNN and CDR2 SYGVQD (reference sequence). CDR3 sequence: CASSESRSSGSPPDTQYF. The CDR3 nucleotides are TGCGCCAGCAGTGAGTCGAGGTCTAGCGGGAGCCCCCCAGATACGCAGTATTTT.

The chain combines TRBV6-5 with TRBJ1-6, with TRBD1 as a possible D gene (5 bases). Trimming cost V 10 bases and J 7 bases, with 14 bases left between them. CDR1 MNHEY and CDR2 SVGAGI come from the germline V gene. The CDR3 is 13 amino acids. Written as DNA, the CDR3 is TGTGCCACCGGGTGGCAGGGCAATTCACCCCTCCACTTT. This sequence encodes CATGWQGNSPLHF.